This paragraph covers one TCR beta chain sequence. Its antigen is still unknown. Some clones are missing from TCRdb's copy, which holds only in-frame ones; the method was immunoSEQ multiplex PCR. Among approximately 100,000 clones listed, roughly 85% were seen once. The record originates from a study of identifying expanded T cells in peripheral blood. Whole-study findings and limits: Differentially abundant clones: about 1.2 between replicates, 16.4 at approximately 14 days, less than 25 at four. Across healthy donors, higher total template counts meant significantly greater approximately two-week count variance.

No infections or other immune events were documented during collection. The receptor was derived from a person aged 18 to 75 in good health. Sequencing input: blood.

In DNA form, the CDR3 reads TGTGCCAGTAGTGCTGGGAGACTCCACAATGAGCAGTTCTTC. It encodes CASSAGRLHNEQFF. The V call is TRBV19, the J call TRBJ2-1; maybe TRBD2 (5 bases). In germline, CDR1 is LNHDA, CDR2 SQIVND (reference sequence). V gave up 5 bases and J gave up 5 bases, with 13 bases separating them. CDR3 length equals 14 residues. The full variable domain, with the rest looked up from reference TRBV19 and TRBJ2-1, is DGGITQSPKYLFRKEGQNVTLSCEQNLNHDAMYWYRQDPGQGLRLIYYSQIVNDFQKGDIAEGYSVSREKKESFPLTVTSAQKNPTAFYLCASSAGRLHNEQFFGPGTRLTVL.